This record covers a single T cell receptor (beta chain). This sample is drawn from a study of blood T cell repertoires in COVID-19. Turning to the study itself: T cells, B-cell-depleted T cells, or PBMCs provided the cDNA or gDNA that served as material.

Measured with immunoSEQ multiplex PCR; TCRdb has only the in-frame clones, and not every one. The sample has about 270,000 clones; approximately 92% are singletons. V lost 1 base to trimming and J lost 7 bases; unmatched junction nucleotides: 4. This CDR3 has 14 amino acids. The germline gives CDR1 MGHRA, CDR2 YSYEKL. Specimen: peripheral blood. The sequence was collected from a person between 18 and 35 years old with COVID-19, enrolled during active disease. The genes are TRBV4-1 and TRBJ2-1; TRBD2 matches 7 bases. CDR3 in DNA: TGCGCCAGCAGCCAAGTCCAACTAGCGAATGAGCAGTTCTTC. Its translation: CASSQVQLANEQFF.